These T cell receptor beta chains were read from a single sample in a study of blood T cell repertoires in COVID-19. TCRdb's copy holds only in-frame clones and misses some; the assay was immunoSEQ multiplex PCR. The top ten hold 11% of the sample, which has around 20,000 clones, more than 75% seen once. The specimen was peripheral blood. Receptor source: a human donor in a cohort sampled during active COVID-19. Both conserved end residues are part of each CDR3.

length | V | CDR3
16 | TRBV28 | CASSLYPGQNNQPQHF
16 | TRBV6-6 | CASSTIAGVGSNEQFF
13 | TRBV6-6 | CASSGNSYNEQFF
15 | TRBV3-1/TRBV3-2 | CASSQDRWPGREAFF
16 | TRBV18 | CASSPSIAGEGETQYF
13 | TRBV6-5 | CASTPGQGWYQYF
13 | TRBV5-8 | CASTLRGGYGYTF
15 | TRBV6-5 | CASSPTRQSNQPQHF
14 | TRBV7-3 | CASSFNGGSYEQYF
15 | TRBV18 | CASSPNGATNEKLFF
15 | TRBV6-6 | CASRPRGTSNYEQYF
16 | TRBV3-1/TRBV3-2 | CASSQGGGGNTGELFF
16 | TRBV5-1 | CASSAAASKDQETQYF
17 | TRBV19 | CASSIRVGGRGTDTQYF
15 | TRBV5-1 | CASSLASGRAGEQFF
21 | TRBV6-2/TRBV6-3 | CASSYPPREVHTRFSSYEQYF
16 | TRBV13 | CASSLGSYQAGDTQYF
16 | TRBV9 | CASSDNSGQTYNEQFF
17 | TRBV7-2 | CASSLRTSGRALDTQYF
16 | TRBV5-8 | CASSLRGAVSTGELFF
16 | TRBV28 | CATGDRGQSTNEKLFF
16 | TRBV6-4 | CASSEQGGAGANVLTF
14 | TRBV9 | CASSEGGLVGELFF
13 | TRBV5-1 | CASSLATGNTIYF
14 | TRBV2 | CASTFRGWNTEAFF
13 | TRBV6-5 | CASLRQGNYEQYF
14 | TRBV6-2/TRBV6-3 | CASSLTGLNTEAFF
13 | TRBV9 | CASSGGIGEAQYF
12 | TRBV12-3/TRBV12-4 | CASSPGGSAAFF
15 | TRBV15 | CATSREWRANTEAFF
15 | TRBV15 | CATSRVAAGGGEQYF
15 | TRBV27 | CASTTRGHGGYGYTF
15 | TRBV28 | CASSFRGRVLNEQFF
12 | TRBV12-3/TRBV12-4 | CASSPTPSGGRF
17 | TRBV4-2 | CASSQDVVSQGGTEAFF